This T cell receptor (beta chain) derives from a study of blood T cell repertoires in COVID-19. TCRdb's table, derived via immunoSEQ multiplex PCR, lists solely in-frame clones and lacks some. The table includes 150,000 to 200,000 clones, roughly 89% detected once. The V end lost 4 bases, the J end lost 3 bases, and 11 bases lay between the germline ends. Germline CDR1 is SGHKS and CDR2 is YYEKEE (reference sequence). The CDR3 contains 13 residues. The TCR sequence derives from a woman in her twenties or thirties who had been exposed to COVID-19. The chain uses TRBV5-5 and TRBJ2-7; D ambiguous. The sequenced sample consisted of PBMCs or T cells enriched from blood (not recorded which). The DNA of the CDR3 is TGTGCCAGCAGCCCTGGCGCGGACTACGAGCAGTACTTC. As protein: CASSPGADYEQYF.